What follows are 19 T cell receptor beta chains derived from one specimen sequenced in a study of T cell responses to AZD1222 COVID-19 vaccine. Some clones are missing from TCRdb's copy, which holds only in-frame ones; the method was immunoSEQ multiplex PCR. Of 120,000 or so clones in the sample, more than 85% were seen once. This specimen consisted of peripheral blood, obtained 28 days after the second AZD1222 dose. The receptors come from an adult who received the AZD1222 COVID-19 vaccine.

The V gene is TRBV6-2 or TRBV6-3, the J gene TRBJ2-3; the D is unclear. Germline V CDR1 and CDR2: MNHEY, SVGEGT. There are 12 residues in the CDR3. V gave up 6 bases and J gave up 9 bases, with 13 bases separating them. The CDR3 bases are TGTGCCAGCAGCGACCCGGAGCAGACGCAGTATTTT. Translating it yields CASSDPEQTQYF.

The V gene is TRBV7-9, the J gene TRBJ2-7, with a possible D match to TRBD1 (6 bases). With 5 bases removed from V and 4 bases from J, the gap between germline ends came to 15 bases. The germline V gene encodes CDR1 SEHNR and CDR2 FQNEAQ (reference sequence). This CDR3 contains 14 residues. The CDR3 coding sequence is TGTGCCAGCAGCCTAGATGGGACACTGTACGAGCAGTACTTC. It translates to CASSLDGTLYEQYF.

J is TRBJ1-1 and V is TRBV30, with D uncertain. The V gene's germline CDR1 is GTSNPN and CDR2 SVGIG (reference sequence). There are 13 residues in the CDR3. V was shortened by 3 bases and J by 5 bases, with 13 bases between the two germline ends. The chain's CDR3 is CAWRDWERTEAFF. The CDR3 region has the DNA TGTGCCTGGAGGGATTGGGAGCGAACTGAAGCTTTCTTT.

The chain uses TRBV29-1 and TRBJ1-3, with D unresolved. The CDR3 length is 13 residues. Per germline, CDR1 SQVTM and CDR2 ANQGSEA. Trimming took off 1 base at V and 5 bases at J, with 9 bases between the two ends. CDR3 loop: CSVEGVIRNTIYF. The CDR3 region has the DNA TGCAGCGTTGAAGGGGTGATTCGAAACACCATATATTTT.

This clone was seen only once. The chain combines TRBV4-1 with TRBJ1-6, with 10 bases that match TRBD1. Germline assignment: CDR1 MGHRA and CDR2 YSYEKL. The CDR3 has 19 residues. V trimming: 2 bases; J trimming: 2 bases; junction bases outside the gene matches: 9. The CDR3 here is CASSQQTGGAGTYNSPLHF. CDR3 DNA: TGCGCCAGCAGCCAACAGACAGGGGGCGCAGGCACCTATAATTCACCCCTCCACTTT.

The rearrangement joins TRBV27 to TRBJ2-1; D perhaps matches TRBD2 (5 bases). CDR1 is MNHEY, CDR2 SMNVEV, per germline (reference sequence). V lost 3 bases and J 0 bases, leaving 9 bases between the germline ends. The CDR3 consists of 15 residues. This CDR3 is CASSFQRSSYNEQFF. In DNA, the CDR3 is TGTGCCAGCAGTTTCCAGCGGAGCTCCTACAATGAGCAGTTCTTC.

This sequence joins TRBV7-8 and TRBJ2-7; perhaps TRBD1 as D (5 bases). The V and J ends lost 5 bases and 0 bases respectively, with 11 bases between them. In germline, CDR1 is SGHVS, CDR2 FQNEAQ. CDR3 length: 14 residues. The CDR3 DNA reads as TGTGCCAGCAGCCCAGGGTATTTCTCCTACGAGCAGTACTTC. Translated, it gives CASSPGYFSYEQYF.

The V call is TRBV4-1, the J call TRBJ2-1, with D perhaps matching TRBD1 (6 bases). V lost 5 bases and J 8 bases, leaving 16 bases between the germline ends. Per the germline V gene, CDR1 is MGHRA and CDR2 is YSYEKL. This CDR3 comprises 14 residues. As DNA, the CDR3 is TGCGCCAGCAGCGAACAGGGTGGGCCGGATGAGCAGTTCTTC. As protein: CASSEQGGPDEQFF.

The chain couples TRBV11-3 to TRBJ2-7, with TRBD1 identical over 7 bases. Germline V gives CDR1 SGHNT, CDR2 YENEEA. This CDR3 has 15 residues. The junction had 6 bases not matched to a gene; V was cut back by 4 bases and J by 0 bases. The CDR3 loop reads CASSSPGQTSYEQYF. The CDR3, as DNA: TGTGCCAGCAGCTCCCCGGGACAGACCTCCTACGAGCAGTACTTC.

This chain uses TRBV27 with TRBJ2-5; 10 bases are shared with TRBD2. Germline V gene data show CDR1 as MNHEY and CDR2 as SMNVEV (reference sequence). The CDR3 spans 17 residues. V lost 5 bases and J lost 5; bases outside the gene matches: 14. The CDR3 sequence is CASSPRRLAGVRETQYF. Written as DNA, the CDR3 is TGTGCCAGCAGTCCACGTCGGCTAGCGGGAGTGCGGGAGACCCAGTACTTC.

The V gene is TRBV6-5, the J gene TRBJ2-1; TRBD2 agrees at 9 bases. Germline assignment: CDR1 MNHEY and CDR2 SVGAGI. V shed 8 bases, J shed 7 bases, and the junction held 12 bases outside the gene matches. The CDR3 totals 15 residues. CDR3 sequence (DNA): TGTGCCAGCTCCCTAGGCGGGAGGGCCTTTAATGAGCAGTTCTTC. Its translation is CASSLGGRAFNEQFF.

This clone has more than one count but fewer than ten. The chain couples TRBV29-1 to TRBJ1-1; D not resolved. Germline CDR1 SQVTM, CDR2 ANQGSEA. V was clipped by 0 bases and J by 3 bases, with 2 bases between them. This CDR3 has 11 amino acids. CDR3 nucleotide sequence: TGCAGCGTTGAAGACGACACTGAAGCTTTCTTT. Its protein product is CSVEDDTEAFF. Full variable domain (rest looked up from reference TRBV29-1 and TRBJ1-1): SAVISQKPSRDICQRGTSLTIQCQVDSQVTMMFWYRQQPGQSLTLIATANQGSEATYESGFVIDKFPISRPNLTFSTLTVSNMSPEDSSIYLCSVEDDTEAFFGQGTRLTVV.

V gene TRBV5-1 combines with J gene TRBJ2-7; D is uncertain. Germline V gives CDR1 SGHRS, CDR2 YFSETQ. The V end lost 7 bases, the J end lost 9 bases, and 5 bases lay between the germline ends. This CDR3 comprises 8 residues. CDR3 region: CASPVQYF. CDR3 DNA sequence: TGCGCCAGCCCCGTGCAGTACTTC.

The V and J genes are TRBV24-1 and TRBJ2-7; D may be TRBD2 (6 bases). CDR1 is KGHDR, CDR2 SFDVKD, per germline. CDR3 size: 13 residues. Trimming removed 1 base at V and 7 bases at J, with 10 bases between. CDR3 residues: CATSDFGGLEQYF. CDR3 nucleotides: TGTGCCACCAGTGATTTCGGAGGGCTGGAGCAGTACTTC.

The V gene is TRBV10-1, the J gene TRBJ2-3; 11 bases match TRBD2. The ends lost 3 bases at V and 10 bases at J; junction bases unmatched: 6. Germline values: CDR1 WNHNN, CDR2 SYGVQD (reference sequence). The CDR3 length is 14 residues. The CDR3: CASSDEISGRAQYF. Written as DNA, the CDR3 is TGCGCCAGCAGTGACGAGATTAGCGGGAGGGCGCAGTATTTT.

The chain carries TRBV7-2 and TRBJ2-2; 13 bases fit TRBD2. Per the germline V gene, CDR1 is SGHTA and CDR2 is FQGNSA. This CDR3 is 17 amino acids long. V lost 2 bases, J lost 1 base, and 1 base stayed unmatched. Here the CDR3 reads CASSLRTSGRNTGELFF. For the CDR3, the DNA is TGTGCCAGCAGCTTAAGGACTAGCGGGAGGAACACCGGGGAGCTGTTTTTT.

The rearrangement uses TRBV10-3 and TRBJ2-4; 7 bases agree with TRBD1. This CDR3 contains 16 residues. With 2 bases clipped from V and 4 bases from J, the junction kept 8 bases outside the gene matches. The germline gives CDR1 ENHRY, CDR2 SYGVKD. CDR3 protein: CAISEANDREKNIQYF. CDR3 DNA: TGTGCCATCAGTGAGGCAAACGACAGGGAGAAAAACATTCAGTACTTC.

The chain couples TRBV11-3 to TRBJ1-4; D is undetermined. The V end was cut by 1 base, the J end by 5 bases, with 2 bases between. The CDR3 covers 12 residues. CDR1 and CDR2 from the germline V gene are SGHNT and YENEEA. The CDR3 region is CASSLANEKLFF. For the CDR3, the DNA is TGTGCCAGCAGCTTAGCCAATGAAAAACTGTTTTTT.

Here the CDR3 DNA reads TGTGCCAGCAGCCAAATCCCCGGCCGGATGAACACTGAAGCTTTCTTT. Protein product: CASSQIPGRMNTEAFF. V and J are TRBV4-2 and TRBJ1-1; unclear D gene. The CDR3 extends over 16 amino acids. Trimming shortened V by 2 bases and J by 0 bases, and 13 bases separated the two germline ends. Germline CDR1 and CDR2: LGHNA and YNFKEQ.